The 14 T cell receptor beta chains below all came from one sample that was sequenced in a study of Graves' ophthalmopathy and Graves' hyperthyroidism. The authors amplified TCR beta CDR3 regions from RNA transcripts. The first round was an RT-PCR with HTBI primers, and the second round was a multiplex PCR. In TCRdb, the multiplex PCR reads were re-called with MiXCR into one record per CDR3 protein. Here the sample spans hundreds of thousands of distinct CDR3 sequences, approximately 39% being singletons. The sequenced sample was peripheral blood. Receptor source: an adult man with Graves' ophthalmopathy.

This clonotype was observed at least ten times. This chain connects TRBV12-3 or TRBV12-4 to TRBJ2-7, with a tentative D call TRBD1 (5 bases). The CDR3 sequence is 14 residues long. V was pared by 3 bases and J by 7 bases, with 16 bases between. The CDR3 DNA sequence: TGTGCCAGCAGTTTGGTAGGGGTACCCTGGGAGCAGTACTTC. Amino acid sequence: CASSLVGVPWEQYF.

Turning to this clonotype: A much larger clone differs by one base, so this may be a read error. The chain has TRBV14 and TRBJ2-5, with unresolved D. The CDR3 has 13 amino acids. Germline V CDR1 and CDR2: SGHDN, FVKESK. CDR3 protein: CASSQDSRKTEYF. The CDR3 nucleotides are TGTGCCAGCAGCCAAGACAGTCGAAAGACCGAGTACTTC.

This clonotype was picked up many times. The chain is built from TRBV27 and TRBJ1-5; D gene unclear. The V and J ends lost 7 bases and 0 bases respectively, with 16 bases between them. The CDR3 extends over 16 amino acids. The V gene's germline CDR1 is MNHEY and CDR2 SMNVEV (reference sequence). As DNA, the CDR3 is TGTGCCAGCAAGCGGGGAGGCAATAATAGCAATCAGCCCCAGCATTTT. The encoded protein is CASKRGGNNSNQPQHF.

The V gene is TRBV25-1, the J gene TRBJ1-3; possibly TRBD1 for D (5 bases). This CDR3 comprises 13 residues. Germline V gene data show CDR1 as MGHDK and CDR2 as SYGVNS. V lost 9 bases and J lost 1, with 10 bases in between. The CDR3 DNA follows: TGTGCCAGGGTAGGGGAGTCTGGAAACACCATATATTTT. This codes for CARVGESGNTIYF.

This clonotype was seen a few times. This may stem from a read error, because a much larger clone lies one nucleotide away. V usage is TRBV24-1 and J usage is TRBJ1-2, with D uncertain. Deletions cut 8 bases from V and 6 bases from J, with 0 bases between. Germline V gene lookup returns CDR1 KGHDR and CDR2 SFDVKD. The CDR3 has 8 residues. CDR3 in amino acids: CATNGYTF. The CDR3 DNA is TGTGCCACCAATGGCTACACCTTC.

The CDR3 coding sequence is TGTGTCCCAAGGGACGGGAACACCGGGGAGCTGTTTTTT. Its protein is CVPRDGNTGELFF. The J gene is TRBJ2-2, the V gene TRBV5-4; D is possibly TRBD1 or TRBD2 (5 bases each). The CDR3 is 13 residues long. CDR1 SGHNT and CDR2 YYREEE come from the germline V gene (reference sequence).

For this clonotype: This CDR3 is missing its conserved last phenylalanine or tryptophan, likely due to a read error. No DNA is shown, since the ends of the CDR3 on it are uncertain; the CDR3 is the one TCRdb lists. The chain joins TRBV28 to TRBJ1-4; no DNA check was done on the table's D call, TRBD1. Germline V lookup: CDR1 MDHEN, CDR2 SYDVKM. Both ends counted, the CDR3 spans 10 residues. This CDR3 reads CASSTGTGVY.

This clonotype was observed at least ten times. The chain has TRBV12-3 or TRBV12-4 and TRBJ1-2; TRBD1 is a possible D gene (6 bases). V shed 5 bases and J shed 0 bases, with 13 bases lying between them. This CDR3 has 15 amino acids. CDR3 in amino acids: CASSPGQWTNYGYTF. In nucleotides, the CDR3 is TGTGCCAGCAGTCCAGGACAGTGGACTAACTATGGCTACACCTTC.

The chain's CDR3 is CSAREILDDEQFF. The CDR3 nucleotides read TGCAGTGCTAGAGAGATTCTAGACGATGAGCAGTTCTTC. V gene TRBV20-1 combines with J gene TRBJ2-1; D is uncertain. The V end lost 0 bases, the J end lost 8 bases, and 11 bases lay between the germline ends. The CDR3 is made up of 13 amino acids. CDR1 is DFQATT and CDR2 is SNEGSKA in the germline V gene (reference sequence).

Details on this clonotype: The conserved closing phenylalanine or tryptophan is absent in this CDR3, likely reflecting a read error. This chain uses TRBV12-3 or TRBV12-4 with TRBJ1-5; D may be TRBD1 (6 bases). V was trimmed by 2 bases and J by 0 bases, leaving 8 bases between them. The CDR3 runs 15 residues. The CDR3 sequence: CASSLRGYSNQPQHL. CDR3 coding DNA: TGTGCCAGCAGTTTAAGGGGGTATAGCAATCAGCCCCAGCATCTT.

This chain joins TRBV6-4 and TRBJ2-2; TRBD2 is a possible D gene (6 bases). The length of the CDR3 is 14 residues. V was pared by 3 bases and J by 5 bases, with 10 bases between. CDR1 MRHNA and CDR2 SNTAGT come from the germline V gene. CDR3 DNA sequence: TGTGCCAGCAGTGAGAAAGGAGGGACCGGGGAGCTGTTTTTT. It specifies CASSEKGGTGELFF.

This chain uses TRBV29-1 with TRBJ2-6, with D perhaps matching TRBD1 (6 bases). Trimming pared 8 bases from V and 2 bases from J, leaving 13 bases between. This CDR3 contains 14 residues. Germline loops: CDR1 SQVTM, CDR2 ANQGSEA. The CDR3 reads CSLSGTTGANVLTF. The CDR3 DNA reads TGCAGCTTATCCGGGACAACTGGGGCCAACGTCCTGACTTTC.

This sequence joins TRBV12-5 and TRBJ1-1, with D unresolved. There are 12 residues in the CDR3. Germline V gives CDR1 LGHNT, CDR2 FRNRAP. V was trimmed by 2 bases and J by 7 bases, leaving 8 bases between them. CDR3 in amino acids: CASGLSRIEAFF. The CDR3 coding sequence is TGTGCTAGTGGTTTGTCTCGAATTGAAGCTTTCTTT. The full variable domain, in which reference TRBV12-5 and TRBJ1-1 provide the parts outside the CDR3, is DARVTQTPRHKVTEMGQEVTMRCQPILGHNTVFWYRQTMMQGLELLAYFRNRAPLDDSGMPKDRFSAEMPDATLATLKIQPSEPRDSAVYFCASGLSRIEAFFGQGTRLTVV.

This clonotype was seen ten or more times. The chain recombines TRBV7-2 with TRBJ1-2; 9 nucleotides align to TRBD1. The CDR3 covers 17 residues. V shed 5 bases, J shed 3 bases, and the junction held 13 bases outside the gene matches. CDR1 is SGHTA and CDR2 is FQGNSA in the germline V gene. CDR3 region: CASSPWTGASEDYGYTF. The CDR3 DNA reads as TGTGCCAGCAGCCCTTGGACAGGGGCCTCTGAGGACTATGGCTACACCTTC.